The rows below give T cell receptor beta chains drawn from one sample of a study of cytomegalovirus exposure and HLA in healthy donors. The protocol was immunoSEQ multiplex PCR, while the TCRdb copy is restricted to in-frame clones and leaves out a portion. The data show over 250,000 clones, roughly 85% seen once. The sequenced material came from PBMCs. Every receptor here comes from a man aged 40-49 years in good health and CMV-seropositive. The CDR3 runs from the conserved cysteine through the conserved F or W. The D gene is left open where the match is weak. Where a row states a size, it is once, few, many or the class of an expanded clone; other rows omit it.

clone size	J gene	V gene	D gene	CDR3 length	CDR3 protein
-	TRBJ2-2	TRBV19	-	16	CASSRIRDINTGELFF
-	TRBJ2-3	TRBV4-1	TRBD1	17	CASSLVGDRGRTDTQYF
-	TRBJ2-7	TRBV7-9	TRBD2	14	CASSDSGRVYEQYF
-	TRBJ1-2	TRBV19	-	12	CASSTRDRGYTF
-	TRBJ1-1	TRBV7-6	TRBD1	17	CASSLGARGTGGTEAFF
-	TRBJ2-1	TRBV27	TRBD1	15	CASSYGQGADNEQFF
-	TRBJ1-3	TRBV11-2	-	13	CASRTKPGNTIYF
-	TRBJ2-3	TRBV7-2	TRBD2	15	CASSMTGGPADTQYF
-	TRBJ2-7	TRBV7-9	-	16	CASSLVWTDKSYEQYF
few	TRBJ2-7	TRBV4-3	-	16	CASSQAWTSLIYEQYF
once	TRBJ2-7	TRBV6-6	TRBD2	15	CASSLPGLAGGEQYF
-	TRBJ1-3	TRBV7-9	-	15	CASSFSGESRNTIYF
-	TRBJ2-5	TRBV28	TRBD1	13	CASSSGQEETQYF
-	TRBJ2-7	TRBV5-1	TRBD1	14	CASRGQGLTYEQYF
-	TRBJ1-4	TRBV5-4	-	15	CASSLTGFSNEKLFF
-	TRBJ2-5	TRBV19	TRBD1	14	CASSSQGAQETQYF
-	TRBJ2-1	TRBV7-2	TRBD2	15	CASSREASGGSEQFF
-	TRBJ2-2	TRBV7-2	TRBD2	17	CASSFGLAGGNTGELFF
-	TRBJ2-3	TRBV6-5	TRBD2	15	CASSYTGGPSDTQYF
-	TRBJ2-7	TRBV27	-	13	CASSLTLSYEQYF
-	TRBJ2-5	TRBV9	TRBD2	18	CASSVVTSGRPIRETQYF
few	TRBJ2-1	TRBV4-1	-	14	CASSQGVRGNEQFF
-	TRBJ1-2	TRBV2	TRBD1	13	CASKEGQGDGYTF
-	TRBJ2-7	TRBV20-1	-	10	CSPQSYEQYF
once	TRBJ2-5	TRBV9	TRBD2	17	CASSPFGTSGRQETQYF
-	TRBJ2-1	TRBV7-3	-	15	CASSESRVQTHEQFF
-	TRBJ2-3	TRBV10-2	TRBD2	17	CASKGAGGIPSTDTQYF
-	TRBJ2-2	TRBV5-1	-	19	CASSLVVLPPRANTGELFF
-	TRBJ2-2	TRBV7-9	-	13	CASSLVGVGELFF
-	TRBJ2-7	TRBV4-3	TRBD1	17	CASSQDKVGQGAYEQYF
many	TRBJ2-1	TRBV1	-	16	CTSSQDPAGAYNEQFF
-	TRBJ2-1	TRBV10-1	TRBD2	15	CASSPGLAAYNEQFF
-	TRBJ2-3	TRBV19	-	13	CASRGGVGDTQYF
-	TRBJ2-7	TRBV29-1	-	10	CSVGDSEQYF
-	TRBJ2-7	TRBV27	-	17	CASSSSRLAKYSHEQYF
-	TRBJ1-2	TRBV25-1	-	13	CASTPGIGYGYTF
-	TRBJ2-1	TRBV2	TRBD2	17	CASSEVTREWSYNEQFF
-	TRBJ2-2	TRBV4-2	TRBD2	15	CASSQRREVTGELFF
-	TRBJ2-7	TRBV27	TRBD1	15	CASSSYGQGADEQYF
once	TRBJ2-5	TRBV7-2	-	13	CASSWGLAETQYF
-	TRBJ1-5	TRBV28	-	15	CASSRNPPAGRPQHF
-	TRBJ1-1	TRBV6-5	-	14	CASSYPGMNTEAFF